Below are 18 T cell receptor beta chains sequenced from a single sample in a study of T cells after yellow fever vaccination (dated by TCRdb to about 2019). The sample's treatment or condition, from its label and the paper: live attenuated yellow fever vaccine strain. Libraries were built with 5' RACE. Instrument used: Illumina NovaSeq 6000. Through fastp at Q25 and MiXCR, TCRdb rebuilt clones from the public reads, retaining in-frame beta chains. Identical CDR3 protein sequences are pooled into one entry, listed with their most common genes and DNA. The sample data list around 310,000 distinct CDR3 sequences, and approximately 4.5% of these were observed just once. The ten largest clones capture 15% to 20% of the sample. The source material was PBMCs, sampled 15 days after the yellow fever booster vaccination. Receptors originate from a man aged 18-30 years who received the YFV17D yellow fever vaccine.

This clonotype was found a few times. The chain uses TRBV20-1 and TRBJ2-5; D could derive from TRBD1 or TRBD2 (5 bases each). Germline-derived CDR1 and CDR2 are DFQATT and SNEGSKA (reference sequence). The CDR3 loop spans 12 amino acids. CDR3 region: CCIKAGRETQYF. The CDR3 nucleotides read TGCTGTATAAAGGCAGGGAGAGAGACCCAGTACTTC.

The chain carries TRBV20-1 and TRBJ2-6; D remains ambiguous. V was clipped by 5 bases and J by 0 bases, with 8 bases between them. This CDR3 comprises 14 residues. The germline V gene encodes CDR1 DFQATT and CDR2 SNEGSKA (reference sequence). The CDR3 region has the DNA TGCAGTGCTCCGAAGACCTCTGGGGCCAACGTCCTGACTTTC. Protein: CSAPKTSGANVLTF.

This clonotype was detected many times. V and J are TRBV7-2 and TRBJ2-2, with 8 bases matching TRBD1. V lost 4 bases, J lost 8 bases, and 9 bases stayed unmatched. Germline loops: CDR1 SGHTA, CDR2 FQGNSA. CDR3 size: 15 residues. In DNA, the CDR3 is TGTGCCAGCAGCTCCAGGACAGGGAGAGCTGGGGAGCTGTTTTTT. Translated: CASSSRTGRAGELFF.

This clonotype has a count of ten or more. CDR3 sequence: CASSLAGTSRGRETQYF. As DNA, the CDR3 is TGCGCCAGCAGCTTGGCCGGGACTAGTAGGGGCCGAGAGACCCAGTACTTC. The V gene is TRBV5-1, the J gene TRBJ2-5; the match to TRBD2 covers 8 bases. The CDR3 contains 17 residues. The V gene's germline CDR1 is SGHRS and CDR2 YFSETQ. Unmatched junction bases numbered 11, after V lost 0 bases and J lost 4 bases.

In its sample, this clonotype was seen many times. J is TRBJ2-5 and V is TRBV4-3, with D unclear. V lost 4 bases and J 0 bases, leaving 6 bases between the germline ends. This CDR3 has 13 amino acids. From germline, CDR1 is LGHNA and CDR2 YSLEER. CDR3 bases: TGCGCCAGCAGCCTTACCCACCAAGAGACCCAGTACTTC. The encoded protein is CASSLTHQETQYF.

This clonotype was recorded at least ten times. The chain combines TRBV25-1 with TRBJ2-5; the D gene is possibly TRBD2 (7 bases). Germline V gives CDR1 MGHDK, CDR2 SYGVNS. The CDR3 extends over 14 amino acids. Trimming took 5 bases from V and 5 from J, leaving 15 bases between them. This CDR3 reads CASSFGGAGETQYF. The CDR3 DNA reads as TGTGCCAGCAGTTTTGGGGGGGCCGGTGAGACCCAGTACTTC.

The V gene is TRBV7-9, the J gene TRBJ2-2; no clear D. The V gene's germline CDR1 is SEHNR and CDR2 FQNEAQ (reference sequence). CDR3 length: 15 residues. Trimming took off 2 bases at V and 1 base at J, with 8 bases between the two ends. DNA of the CDR3: TGTGCCAGCAGCTTAATAACCGGGAACACCGGGGAGCTGTTTTTT. This gives the protein CASSLITGNTGELFF.

CDR3 sequence reads: CASSGGGAILETQYF. CDR3 DNA: TGTGCCAGCAGTGGTGGGGGGGCCATTTTAGAGACCCAGTACTTC. The rearrangement uses TRBV28 and TRBJ2-5; maybe TRBD2 (7 bases). The CDR3 is 15 residues long. V dropped 5 bases and J dropped 4 bases, with 17 bases sitting between them. Germline V gene data show CDR1 as MDHEN and CDR2 as SYDVKM. Full variable domain (outside the CDR3, taken from reference TRBV28 and TRBJ2-5): DVKVTQSSRYLVKRTGEKVFLECVQDMDHENMFWYRQDPGLGLRLIYFSYDVKMKEKGDIPEGYSVSREKKERFSLILESASTNQTSMYLCASSGGGAILETQYFGPGTRLLVL.

This clonotype was observed at least ten times. The chain combines TRBV7-9 with TRBJ2-3; D remains unclear. V lost 3 bases and J 3 bases, leaving 7 bases between the germline ends. Germline CDR1 is SEHNR and CDR2 is FQNEAQ (reference sequence). This CDR3 is built from 13 residues. This CDR3 reads CASSFGPTDTQYF. CDR3 DNA sequence: TGTGCCAGCAGCTTCGGACCAACAGATACGCAGTATTTT.

This sequence joins TRBV29-1 and TRBJ1-1; 7 bases are shared with TRBD1. Trimming cost V 6 bases and J 3 bases; bases outside gene matches: 10. This CDR3 has 14 amino acids. CDR1 is SQVTM and CDR2 is ANQGSEA in the germline V gene. CDR3 sequence: CSVSHGGTDTEAFF. The CDR3 coding sequence is TGCAGCGTCTCCCACGGAGGGACAGACACTGAAGCTTTCTTT.

This clonotype has at least ten counts. The J gene is TRBJ1-6, the V gene TRBV5-1; D not certain. The germline V gene encodes CDR1 SGHRS and CDR2 YFSETQ. Trimming left V 4 bases short and J 6 bases short, with 11 bases between. This CDR3 comprises 14 residues. CDR3 sequence reads: CASSPPEGNSPLHF. The CDR3 nucleotides read TGCGCCAGCAGCCCTCCGGAGGGTAATTCACCCCTCCACTTT.

This clonotype has a handful of counts. The chain recombines TRBV15 with TRBJ2-7; no firm D call. There are 16 residues in the CDR3. Germline V gene sequence: CDR1 LNHNV, CDR2 YYDKDF (reference sequence). The V gene lost 0 bases and the J gene lost 3 bases, with 15 bases spanning the gap. DNA for the CDR3: TGTGCCACCAGCAGAGATTCGGGCAGTATACTCTACGAGCAGTACTTC. Protein sequence: CATSRDSGSILYEQYF.

This clonotype was picked up a small number of times. The chain employs TRBV24-1 and TRBJ2-1, with 8 bases matching TRBD1. The V gene end was trimmed by 1 base and the J gene end by 2 bases; junction bases not matched to a gene: 6. CDR3 length equals 17 residues. Per the germline V gene, CDR1 is KGHDR and CDR2 is SFDVKD. The CDR3 protein is CATSDFGQGRTYNEQFF. DNA for the CDR3: TGTGCCACCAGTGATTTTGGACAGGGCAGAACCTACAATGAGCAGTTCTTC.

This clonotype occurred many times. CDR3 in amino acids: CAWRGNTEAFF. Written as DNA, the CDR3 is TGTGCCTGGAGGGGAAACACTGAAGCTTTCTTT. The V and J genes are TRBV30 and TRBJ1-1; D is uncertain. The CDR3 contains 11 residues. Germline V gene sequence: CDR1 GTSNPN, CDR2 SVGIG (reference sequence). Trimming removed 3 bases at V and 2 bases at J, with 4 bases between.

This clonotype occurred many times. The chain employs TRBV4-3 and TRBJ2-3; D tentatively reads TRBD1 or TRBD2 (5 bases each). V was cut by 0 bases and J by 4 bases, with 14 bases left in between. Germline lookup yields CDR1 LGHNA and CDR2 YSLEER. The CDR3 covers 16 residues. The CDR3 sequence: CASSQDMGRGPDTQYF. CDR3 nucleotides: TGCGCCAGCAGCCAAGATATGGGTCGGGGCCCAGATACGCAGTATTTT.

In its sample, this clonotype was seen a few times. The rearrangement uses TRBV12-3 or TRBV12-4 and TRBJ2-7; 9 bases line up with TRBD1. V shed 5 bases and J 4 bases; nucleotides not matched to a gene: 9. The length of the CDR3 is 15 residues. CDR3 protein: CASSDPGTGLYEQYF. CDR3 DNA: TGTGCCAGCAGTGACCCCGGGACAGGGTTGTACGAGCAGTACTTC.

This clonotype was picked up a small number of times. The V and J genes are TRBV21-1 and TRBJ2-5; TRBD2, the table's D call, was not compared with the DNA. TRBV21-1 is tagged as a pseudogene. The CDR3 has 14 residues. The CDR3 is CASSWLAGQETQYF. CDR3 nucleotide sequence: TGTGCCAGCAGCTGGCTAGCGGGACAAGAGACCCAGTACTTC.

V gene TRBV5-5 combines with J gene TRBJ2-7; no definite D call. Germline CDR1 SGHKS, CDR2 YYEKEE (reference sequence). V was cut by 2 bases and J by 6 bases, with 9 bases left in between. The CDR3 is made up of 12 amino acids. CDR3 DNA: TGTGCCAGCAGCTTTCTATCGAGCGAGCAGTACGTC. Protein product: CASSFLSSEQYV.